This T cell receptor (beta chain) was found in a study of neurological immune-mediated disorders. This clonotype came up many times. Antigen specificity is unknown. It was by 5'RACE with 10-nucleotide random UMIs that the cDNA was made. Over 190 million TCR-beta sequences, together covering 15-18 subjects, were produced by every individual sequencing run that was carried out. Each CDR3 protein is one row after TCRdb ran MiXCR on the 5' RACE reads. The sample consists of around 53,000 distinct CDR3 sequences, approximately 4.4% of them appearing once. Broader study findings: HTLV-1-associated myelopathy ranked highest for TCR clonal expansion and multiple sclerosis lowest, beneath healthy controls.

Deletions cut 2 bases from V and 4 bases from J, with 19 bases between. The CDR3 covers 16 residues. The germline gives CDR1 SGHRS, CDR2 YFSETQ. Sequencing input: PBMCs. This receptor was taken from a man aged 45 to 65 with multiple sclerosis. The genes are TRBV5-1 and TRBJ2-7; no firm D call. CDR3 coding DNA: TGCGCCAGCAGCTTAGGACCTCTTTCAGAAGGGTACGAGCAGTACTTC. Translation: CASSLGPLSEGYEQYF.